These T cell receptor beta chains were read from a single sample in a study of vaccination and CD4 T cells after COVID-19. TCRdb reprocessed the PCR reads with MiXCR, giving one entry per CDR3 protein. The sample has fewer than 9,500 distinct CDR3 sequences, just under 65% seen once. No cognate antigen is known for these TCRs. The sequenced sample consisted of CD4+ T cells from blood, cultured in vitro. These TCRs come from a human donor who had recovered from COVID-19. Each CDR3 is given with its conserved first and last residue. D genes are given only for firm matches. Clone size is shown for a subset of rows, as once, few, many or a class of expanded clone.

>TRBJ2-7|TRBV20-1|NA|NA
TGCAGTGCTAGAGATGGTGGGTCCACCTACGAGCAGTACTTC
CSARDGGSTYEQYF
>TRBJ1-6|TRBV6-4|TRBD1|few
TGTGCCAGCAGTGTGGACAGGGCGAATTCACCCCTCCACTTT
CASSVDRANSPLHF
>TRBJ1-1|TRBV14|NA|NA
TGTGCCAGCAGCCAATTTCAAAAGGGAAGGGGTGAAGCTTTCTTT
CASSQFQKGRGEAFF
>TRBJ2-2|TRBV19|TRBD1|NA
TGTGCCAGTAGCCGGGTTTTTCGGGACAGGGGAACCGGGGAGCTGTTTTTT
CASSRVFRDRGTGELFF
>TRBJ2-5|TRBV5-4|NA|few
TGTGCCAGCAGCTTGGGACCTCAAGAGACCCAGTACTTC
CASSLGPQETQYF
>TRBJ1-5|TRBV24-1|NA|NA
TGTGCCACCAGTGATTCCAGGGGCAATCAGCCCCAGCATTTT
CATSDSRGNQPQHF
>TRBJ2-5|TRBV27|NA|NA
TGTGCCAGCAGTTTGGGTCTCGGTAACAGCCAAGAGACCCAGTACTTC
CASSLGLGNSQETQYF
>TRBJ2-7|TRBV15|NA|NA
TGTGCCACCAGCAGAGATTGGGCGACTATCTACGAGCAGTACTTC
CATSRDWATIYEQYF
>TRBJ1-2|TRBV28|NA|NA
TGTGCCAGCAGTTTACTGGCAGGGGAAATTAGCTATGGCTACACCTTC
CASSLLAGEISYGYTF
>TRBJ1-2|TRBV20-1|TRBD1|once
TGCAGTGCTAGGGGGACAGGGAGTAACTATGGCTACACCTTC
CSARGTGSNYGYTF
>TRBJ2-5|TRBV5-1|TRBD1|NA
TGCGCCAGCAGCTCGGACCTCAGGGGGCAAGAGACCCAGTACTTC
CASSSDLRGQETQYF
>TRBJ1-1|TRBV19|NA|NA
TGTGCCAGTAGTATAGATCGTCAAACAGTGAGAGAAGCTTTCTTT
CASSIDRQTVREAFF
>TRBJ1-1|TRBV28|TRBD1|NA
TGTGCCAGCAGTCCCTGGACAGGGGTGGACACTGAAGCTTTCTTT
CASSPWTGVDTEAFF
>TRBJ2-2|TRBV12-3/TRBV12-4|TRBD2|NA
TGTGCCAGCAGGCCCGCCCTAGCGGAAGACACCGGGGAGCTGTTTTTT
CASRPALAEDTGELFF
>TRBJ2-6|TRBV11-2|NA|NA
TGTGCCAGCAGCTTCGGGGTCTCTGGGGCCAACGTTCTGACTTTC
CASSFGVSGANVLTF
>TRBJ1-2|TRBV19|TRBD1|NA
TGTGCCAGTAGTACCCGGACAGGAACTTTTGATAACTATGGCTACACCTTC
CASSTRTGTFDNYGYTF